The clone carrying this T cell receptor beta chain was observed a handful of times. Its antigen is currently unknown. The sample originates from a study of blood T cells in healthy people across ages. Study observations and caveats: Naive CD4+ cell counts and diversity both ran higher in long-lived than in aged donors.

The length of the CDR3 is 15 residues. V lost 6 bases to trimming and J lost 2 bases, with 16 bases between them. Germline values: CDR1 SGHKS, CDR2 YYEKEE (reference sequence). Isolated PBMCs totaled at least 6 million in each sample. For the second PCR, which ran for roughly 7 to 11 cycles, a sample-barcoded 5' primer and a J-beta primer mix were used. TCRdb used MiXCR to reprocess the 5' RACE reads, holding one entry per CDR3 protein. The table includes some 850,000 distinct CDR3 sequences, around 24% detected once. This same sample was also part of a study on T cells of mothers and their children. That investigation notes: Overlap in related mother-child pairs always slightly exceeded unrelated pairs, never significantly.

The chain joins TRBV5-5 to TRBJ2-3; no reliable D call. Sequenced input: blood. The sequence was obtained from a boy aged 5-17 years in good health. The CDR3 sequence is CASTLNPGATDTQYF. The CDR3 DNA sequence: TGTGCCAGCACCCTGAATCCAGGAGCCACAGATACGCAGTATTTT.